One sample yielded the 13 T cell receptor beta chains listed below, sequenced in a study of blood T cell repertoires in COVID-19. This table comes from immunoSEQ multiplex PCR, and its TCRdb copy is limited to in-frame clones, with some not included. This sample has about 55,000 clones, with roughly 80% found just once. The sequencing input was peripheral blood. These receptors were obtained from a woman aged 55-75 years with acute or convalescent COVID-19.

V is TRBV3-1 (or the pseudogene TRBV3-2) and J is TRBJ2-5; 11 bases align to TRBD2. The V and J ends lost 2 bases and 5 bases, in that order; junction bases with no gene match: 7. This CDR3 is 16 amino acids long. Germline V gene lookup returns CDR1 LGHDT and CDR2 YNNKEL (reference sequence). As DNA, the CDR3 is TGTGCCAGCAGCCAAATAGCGGGGGGGCATCAGGAGACCCAGTACTTC. This sequence encodes CASSQIAGGHQETQYF.

V usage is TRBV9 and J usage is TRBJ2-2, with D maybe TRBD2 (6 bases). Trimming cost V 2 bases and J 4 bases, with 15 bases left between them. Germline lookup yields CDR1 SGDLS and CDR2 YYNGEE. This CDR3 region has 16 residues. CDR3 nucleotide sequence: TGTGCCAGCAGCGTGGGTGGGGAGGCCCTCACCGGGGAGCTGTTTTTT. It encodes CASSVGGEALTGELFF. The full variable domain, rest sourced from reference TRBV9 and TRBJ2-2, is DSGVTQTPKHLITATGQRVTLRCSPRSGDLSVYWYQQSLDQGLQFLIQYYNGEERAKGNILERFSAQQFPDLHSELNLSSLELGDSALYFCASSVGGEALTGELFFGEGSRLTVL.

The gene calls are TRBV24-1 and TRBJ1-2; 7 nucleotides agree with TRBD1. The CDR3 consists of 15 residues. J was trimmed by 4 bases and V by 2 bases; bases with no gene match: 6. Germline values: CDR1 KGHDR, CDR2 SFDVKD. The CDR3, as DNA: TGTGCCACCAGTGATTCCTACCGGGACAGCTATGGCTACACCTTC. This encodes CATSDSYRDSYGYTF.

The chain combines TRBV6-1 with TRBJ1-2; D not certain. Trimming left V 1 base short and J 8 bases short, with 14 bases between. Looked up from germline, CDR1 is MNHNS and CDR2 is SASEGT. The CDR3 has 14 amino acids. The CDR3 DNA sequence: TGTGCCAGCAGTGAAGGACCTAGGCTAGGAGGCTACACCTTC. It yields the protein CASSEGPRLGGYTF.

The V gene is TRBV7-6, the J gene TRBJ2-1; D is perhaps TRBD2 (6 bases). Germline V lookup: CDR1 SGHVS, CDR2 FNYEAQ. The V gene lost 3 bases and the J gene lost 5 bases, with 17 bases spanning the gap. This CDR3 has 16 amino acids. The CDR3 loop is CASSLHKPGLHNEQFF. The CDR3 DNA reads as TGTGCCAGCAGCTTGCACAAACCGGGACTCCACAATGAGCAGTTCTTC.

In its sample, this clone was seen once. V is TRBV14 and J is TRBJ2-7, with a tentative D call TRBD1 (5 bases). V was cut by 0 bases and J by 0 bases, with 9 bases left in between. This CDR3 is built from 15 residues. Germline-derived CDR1 and CDR2 are SGHDN and FVKESK. The CDR3 reads CASSQDATVSYEQYF. The CDR3 DNA follows: TGTGCCAGCAGCCAAGATGCGACAGTCTCCTACGAGCAGTACTTC.

The rearrangement links TRBV28 to TRBJ1-1; 11 bases are shared with TRBD1. CDR1 is MDHEN, CDR2 SYDVKM, per germline. J gave up 4 bases and V 5 bases, and 6 bases lay outside the gene matches. The CDR3 runs 15 residues. The CDR3 loop reads CASSLLGTGGTEAFF. In nucleotides, the CDR3 is TGTGCCAGCAGTCTCCTAGGGACAGGGGGCACTGAAGCTTTCTTT.

The chain has TRBV19 and TRBJ1-4; D gene uncertain. With 9 bases removed from V and 8 bases from J, the gap between germline ends came to 10 bases. Germline V gene sequence: CDR1 LNHDA, CDR2 SQIVND (reference sequence). The CDR3 totals 11 residues. This CDR3 is CASFHLEKLFF. The CDR3 DNA reads TGTGCCAGCTTTCACCTAGAAAAACTGTTTTTT.

The chain joins TRBV10-3 to TRBJ2-1, with 10 nucleotides matching TRBD1. This CDR3 has 12 residues. The germline V gene encodes CDR1 ENHRY and CDR2 SYGVKD. The V segment lost 6 bases and the J segment 11 bases; nucleotides outside the gene matches: 4. The CDR3 DNA reads TGTGCCATCAGCCCGACAGGGGGCCAGCAGTTCTTC. It codes for CAISPTGGQQFF.

The genes are TRBV19 and TRBJ1-2; a weak D match, TRBD1 (5 bases). Per germline, CDR1 LNHDA and CDR2 SQIVND (reference sequence). There are 14 residues in the CDR3. V lost 3 bases to trimming and J lost 3 bases, with 11 bases between them. The CDR3 sequence: CASSMRREHYGYTF. CDR3 sequence (DNA): TGTGCCAGTAGTATGCGCAGGGAACACTATGGCTACACCTTC.

This clone showed up just once. The rearrangement links TRBV5-6 to TRBJ1-1, with TRBD1 matching over 9 bases. There are 13 residues in the CDR3. Germline CDR1 is SGHDT and CDR2 is YYEEEE. V lost 0 bases and J lost 6; bases outside the gene matches: 0. The CDR3 loop reads CASSLGDRAEAFF. In nucleotides, the CDR3 is TGTGCCAGCAGCTTGGGGGACAGGGCTGAAGCTTTCTTT.

The chain is built from TRBV1 and TRBJ2-1; TRBD2 reflects the table's D call only, with no check against the DNA. TRBV1 is classified as a pseudogene. The CDR3 runs 16 residues. CDR3 DNA: TGCACCAGCAGCCAAGGAGTGTCACTAGTCCGAAGCGAGCAGTTCTTC. This codes for CTSSQGVSLVRSEQFF.

V gene TRBV4-2 combines with J gene TRBJ2-1, with 7 bases identical to TRBD2. The CDR3 contains 13 residues. Germline V lookup: CDR1 LGHNA, CDR2 YNFKEQ. V lost 1 base and J lost 9; bases outside the gene matches: 3. CDR3 sequence (DNA): TGTGCCAGCAGCCAAGGGGAGGGCGTTGAGCAGTTCTTC. Translating it yields CASSQGEGVEQFF.